The 9 T cell receptor beta chains presented below share a single source sample, sequenced in a study of blood T cells in healthy people across ages. A sample-barcoded 5' primer and a J-beta primer mix were used in a second PCR of roughly 7 to 11 cycles. TCRdb reprocessed the 5' RACE reads with MiXCR, giving one entry per CDR3 protein. The data hold about 640,000 distinct CDR3 sequences, with about 53% observed a single time. Material for sequencing was blood. These receptors all come from a man in his sixties in good health.

CDR3 sequence: CASTLEDFRSSYNEQFF. CDR3 DNA sequence: TGTGCCAGCACCCTGGAGGACTTCCGAAGCTCCTACAATGAGCAGTTCTTC. The chain carries TRBV6-1 and TRBJ2-1; weak D call: TRBD2 (5 bases). Trimming shortened V by 7 bases and J by 0 bases, and 19 bases separated the two germline ends. There are 17 residues in the CDR3. Germline V lookup: CDR1 MNHNS, CDR2 SASEGT.

The gene calls are TRBV3-1 and TRBJ2-5, with D perhaps TRBD2 (5 bases). V was shortened by 4 bases and J by 5 bases, with 26 bases between the two germline ends. Germline-derived CDR1 and CDR2 are LGHDT and YNNKEL (reference sequence). There are 18 residues in the CDR3. The CDR3 region has the DNA TGTGCCAGCAGCCTGAAGCCGGGAACGCAGCCTTGGAGTGAGACCCAGTACTTC. It codes for CASSLKPGTQPWSETQYF.

The chain is built from TRBV7-9 and TRBJ2-2; a possible D gene is TRBD1 (6 bases). Germline V lookup: CDR1 SEHNR, CDR2 FQNEAQ (reference sequence). V gave up 2 bases and J gave up 1 base, with 14 bases separating them. The length of the CDR3 is 17 residues. CDR3: CASSLWGPGQNTGELFF. CDR3 coding DNA: TGTGCCAGCAGCTTATGGGGGCCGGGGCAGAACACCGGGGAGCTGTTTTTT.

This clonotype was seen a handful of times. CDR3 nucleotides: TGCGCCAGCAGTGAGGCCGGGGGGGTCAATGAGCAGTTCTTC. Protein product: CASSEAGGVNEQFF. The chain couples TRBV10-1 to TRBJ2-1; 8 bases agree with TRBD2. V lost 2 bases and J lost 6; bases outside the gene matches: 3. CDR1 and CDR2 from the germline V gene are WNHNN and SYGVQD (reference sequence). This CDR3 is built from 14 residues.

The chain is built from TRBV12-3 or TRBV12-4 and TRBJ1-4; maybe TRBD1 (6 bases). Trimming cost V 3 bases and J 8 bases, with 13 bases left between them. This CDR3 region has 14 residues. CDR3 DNA: TGTGCCAGCAGTTTTTCAGGGGCAGCGGAAAAACTGTTTTTT. This sequence encodes CASSFSGAAEKLFF.

The rearrangement joins TRBV7-7 to TRBJ2-2, with D perhaps matching TRBD1 or TRBD2 (5 bases each). Germline V lookup: CDR1 SSHAT, CDR2 FNYEAQ (reference sequence). The CDR3 sequence is 16 residues long. The germline V and J ends were trimmed by 3 bases and 1 base, with 12 bases remaining between them. The CDR3 loop is CASSLRFGGNTGELFF. CDR3 coding DNA: TGTGCCAGCAGCTTGAGGTTTGGGGGGAACACCGGGGAGCTGTTTTTT.

There are a few counts of this clonotype. This chain connects TRBV7-2 to TRBJ2-5; 7 nucleotides agree with TRBD1. CDR1 is SGHTA and CDR2 is FQGNSA in the germline V gene. V gave up 1 base and J gave up 12 bases; unmatched junction bases: 2. The CDR3 has 11 amino acids. The CDR3 DNA reads TGTGCCAGCAGCTTAGTCCAGGGGGAGTACTTC. Amino acid sequence: CASSLVQGEYF.

V is TRBV28 and J is TRBJ1-1, with 8 positions matching TRBD1. Germline CDR1 is MDHEN and CDR2 is SYDVKM. The CDR3 totals 15 residues. Trimming cost V 8 bases and J 5 bases; bases outside gene matches: 13. CDR3 in DNA: TGTGCCAGCCCCCCCAGACAGGGGCGGTGGACTGAAGCTTTCTTT. This codes for CASPPRQGRWTEAFF.

The chain has TRBV20-1 and TRBJ1-5; tentative D call: TRBD1 (6 bases). Germline V lookup: CDR1 DFQATT, CDR2 SNEGSKA (reference sequence). With 6 bases removed from V and 4 bases from J, the gap between germline ends came to 13 bases. The CDR3 sequence is 13 residues long. CDR3 protein: CSALDRANQPQHF. CDR3 sequence (DNA): TGCAGTGCGCTGGACAGAGCGAATCAGCCCCAGCATTTT.